The source of this TCR beta chain is a study of blood T cell repertoires in COVID-19. For the study at large: Italy, Spain and the United States were the sources of the convalescent and acute COVID-19 samples. Sources were T cells, B-cell-depleted T cells, or PBMCs; the material itself was cDNA or gDNA.

V lost 5 bases, J lost 6 bases, and 10 bases lay in between. The CDR3 runs to 13 residues. Germline CDR1 MDHEN, CDR2 SYDVKM. How the authors handled the data: It was from reference gene primer amplification that nucleated cell counts were estimated. TCRdb's copy holds only in-frame clones and misses some; the assay was immunoSEQ multiplex PCR. From that table come the V and J calls and clone size; the DNA was used to work out D and trimming. The repertoire includes roughly 80,000 clones, approximately 86% of them detected once, and approximately 1.8% sits in the top ten. This clonotype was obtained from a woman aged 60-75 years with acute or convalescent COVID-19. Source material: peripheral blood. This chain joins TRBV28 and TRBJ2-2; D uncertain. The CDR3 DNA sequence: TGTGCCAGCAGTCCCTTAGTAGCCGGGGAGCTGTTTTTT. Its translation: CASSPLVAGELFF.